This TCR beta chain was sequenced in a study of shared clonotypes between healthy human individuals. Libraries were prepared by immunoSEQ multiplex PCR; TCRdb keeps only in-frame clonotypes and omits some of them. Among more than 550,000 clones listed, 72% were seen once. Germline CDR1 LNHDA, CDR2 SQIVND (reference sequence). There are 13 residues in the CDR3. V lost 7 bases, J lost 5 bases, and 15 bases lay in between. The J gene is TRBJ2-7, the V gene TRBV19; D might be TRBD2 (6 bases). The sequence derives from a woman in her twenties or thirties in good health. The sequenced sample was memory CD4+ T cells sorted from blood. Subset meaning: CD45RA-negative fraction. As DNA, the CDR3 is TGTGCCAGTACCCCGGGAGACGTCCACGAGCAGTACTTC. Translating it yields CASTPGDVHEQYF.